This T cell receptor (beta chain) was identified in a study of blood T cell repertoires in COVID-19 (dated by TCRdb to 2018 to 2020). Regarding the research as a whole: Samples covering the acute and convalescent phases of COVID-19 were provided by collaborators in the United States, Italy and Spain. The material from the prospective study consisted of cDNA or gDNA derived from T cells, B-cell-depleted T cells, or PBMCs. Deeply sampled blood TCRbeta repertoires from subjects exposed to, actively infected with, or recovered from COVID-19 were included in the dataset. A freely available public database, intended as a resource for researchers studying the immune response to SARS-CoV-2, is where the repertoires were released. Samples were obtained from the ongoing ImmuneRACE study (first 160 participants) and from some 1,200 subjects provided by 6 global collaborators. Sample metadata almost always included a de-identified subject ID, COVID-19 status, age in years and sex. HLA class I and class II types, where available, came from metadata supplied by the sample provider rather than from assay-based typing. The research as a whole found: The amount of clinical and demographic metadata varied by source and participant and was provided uncurated.

The collaborating institutions used their own protocols to collect whole blood in K2EDTA tubes. For TCRbeta analysis, collaborators shipped samples as frozen whole blood, isolated PBMCs, or DNA extracted from either of those sample types. After removal of 8 bases from V and 7 bases from J, the junction retains 18 bases not matched to a gene. The CDR3 covers 16 residues, taking in both the cysteine and the phenylalanine. The read is trimmed to its CDR3 DNA, 48 bases read in frame from base 1. CDR1 and CDR2 were assigned from the germline V gene (reference sequence) as MNHEY and SMNVEV. Points on this clone: Its antigen remains unidentified. No per-base quality is available; no much larger clone lies one base away.

The immunoSEQ Assay, a bias-controlled multiplex PCR, was used to amplify TCRbeta CDR3 regions from genomic DNA. The source study handled its data this way. Within the assay, amplification of reference gene primers was used to estimate how many nucleated cells each sample contained. To quantify the absolute abundance of each unique TCRbeta CDR3 rearrangement, sequence reads were collapsed and filtered. For each sample, productive Simpson clonality was calculated as the square root of Simpson's diversity index across productive rearrangements. TCRdb stores this immuneACCESS table with in-frame sequences only. Part of the clones is absent; in the studies checked, under half of the shortfall reflects unresolved V genes, and no reason is known for the rest. V and J calls and clone size are given by that table; D and trimming were obtained from the DNA. The sample yields 120,000 or so clones; about 80% were counted once. The ten largest clones represent about 40% of the sample.

Recombination connected TRBV27 to TRBJ2-7; TRBD2 matches 9 bases in the middle. Sequencing input: peripheral blood. The receptor's source is a man aged 35 to 55 with active or convalescent COVID-19. CDR3 region: CASRPGREASGKEQYF. The DNA reads TGTGCCAGCCGTCCCGGGCGGGAAGCTAGCGGGAAAGAGCAGTACTTC.